These 17 T cell receptor beta chains were sequenced from one sample in a study of spatial heterogeneity in lung cancer. Time point reported: blood at routine non-recurrence follow-up after resection. A single record per CDR3 protein comes from TCRdb applying MiXCR to the 5' RACE reads. The table lists 110,000 or so distinct CDR3 sequences, approximately 10% of them singletons. The sample here was PBMCs, taken at follow-up. These receptor sequences come from a female donor with early-stage non-small cell lung cancer.

The sample holds many counts of this clonotype. V and J are TRBV7-2 and TRBJ2-7; 7 bases map to TRBD2. Trimming at V came to 5 bases and at J to 4 bases, leaving 5 bases not matched to a gene. CDR1 is SGHTA, CDR2 FQGNSA, per germline. The length of the CDR3 is 13 residues. The CDR3 bases are TGTGCCAGCAGCCCTCAGCGGGGTTACGAGCAGTACTTC. Its translation: CASSPQRGYEQYF.

This clonotype was detected a few times. The chain couples TRBV28 to TRBJ2-2; the D is unclear. CDR1 is MDHEN, CDR2 SYDVKM, per germline. The V gene lost 2 bases and the J gene lost 10 bases, with 8 bases spanning the gap. The CDR3 runs 12 residues. CDR3 sequence reads: CASSLDRLELFF. CDR3 DNA: TGTGCCAGCAGTTTAGACCGGCTGGAGCTGTTTTTT.

This clonotype was recorded a few times. V usage is TRBV2 and J usage is TRBJ2-3; D gene unclear. The CDR3 loop spans 14 amino acids. Germline V gives CDR1 SNHLY, CDR2 FYNNEI. Between the trimmed V and J ends, which lost 0 bases and 8 bases, there was a span of 12 bases. The CDR3 nucleotides read TGTGCCAGCAGTGAAGCAGCCGGAAGAGGTACGCAGTATTTT. It translates to CASSEAAGRGTQYF. The full variable domain, rest sourced from reference TRBV2 and TRBJ2-3, is EPEVTQTPSHQVTQMGQEVILRCVPISNHLYFYWYRQILGQKVEFLVSFYNNEISEKSEIFDDQFSVERPDGSNFTLKIRSTKLEDSAMYFCASSEAAGRGTQYFGPGTRLTVL.

The chain combines TRBV9 with TRBJ2-2; a weak D match, TRBD1 (5 bases). The CDR3 extends over 13 amino acids. Germline V gene data show CDR1 as SGDLS and CDR2 as YYNGEE. Trimming took 0 bases from V and 5 from J, leaving 5 bases between them. In DNA form, the CDR3 reads TGTGCCAGCAGCGTAGCAGGGACCGGGGAGCTGTTTTTT. Translating gives CASSVAGTGELFF. The entire variable domain, with the rest obtained from reference TRBV9 and TRBJ2-2, is as follows: DSGVTQTPKHLITATGQRVTLRCSPRSGDLSVYWYQQSLDQGLQFLIQYYNGEERAKGNILERFSAQQFPDLHSELNLSSLELGDSALYFCASSVAGTGELFFGEGSRLTVL.

This chain joins TRBV5-1 and TRBJ1-6; 7 nucleotides agree with TRBD1. CDR1 is SGHRS and CDR2 is YFSETQ in the germline V gene. Losses at the gene ends were 4 bases for V and 7 bases for J; bases not matched to a gene: 11. The length of the CDR3 is 16 residues. CDR3 amino acids: CASSQNYRDSNSPLHF. CDR3 sequence (DNA): TGCGCCAGCAGCCAAAATTACCGGGACAGCAATTCACCCCTCCACTTT.

The rearrangement joins TRBV27 to TRBJ1-4, with a possible D match to TRBD1 (5 bases). CDR1 MNHEY and CDR2 SMNVEV come from the germline V gene (reference sequence). Trimming removed 9 bases at V and 8 bases at J, with 19 bases between. The CDR3 contains 14 residues. CDR3 DNA sequence: TGTGCCAGGTGCAACTGGGACCAGCAAGAAAAACTGTTTTTT. Its translation is CARCNWDQQEKLFF.

The chain couples TRBV7-9 to TRBJ2-3; no reliable D call. The V end lost 5 bases, the J end lost 4 bases, and 7 bases lay between the germline ends. Germline CDR1 reads SEHNR; CDR2 reads FQNEAQ (reference sequence). The CDR3 is made up of 12 amino acids. The CDR3 is CASSAQSDTQYF. CDR3 nucleotides: TGTGCCAGCAGCGCTCAGTCAGATACGCAGTATTTT.

V usage is TRBV29-1 and J usage is TRBJ1-2; tentative D call: TRBD1 (5 bases). The CDR3 loop spans 11 amino acids. Per germline, CDR1 SQVTM and CDR2 ANQGSEA. Trimming removed 7 bases from V and 3 bases from J, with 9 bases in between. The CDR3 reads CSAMTDYGYTF. In DNA form, the CDR3 reads TGCAGCGCCATGACAGACTATGGCTACACCTTC.

Ten or more counts support this clonotype. V and J are TRBV5-1 and TRBJ2-3; 13 bases agree with TRBD2. CDR3 size: 18 residues. Germline CDR1 is SGHRS and CDR2 is YFSETQ. After removal of 0 bases from V and 0 bases from J, the junction contained 4 bases not matched to a gene. CDR3 residues: CASSLGTSGSVSTDTQYF. The CDR3 DNA sequence: TGCGCCAGCAGCTTGGGGACTAGCGGGAGTGTGAGCACAGATACGCAGTATTTT.

The table lists this clonotype with a few counts. The chain recombines TRBV5-1 with TRBJ2-1; 11 positions agree with TRBD2. Germline CDR1 reads SGHRS; CDR2 reads YFSETQ. The CDR3 totals 15 residues. The trim removed 4 bases at V and 9 bases at J, leaving 9 bases unmatched. DNA for the CDR3: TGCGCCAGCAGCCCGACACTAGCGGGAGTTGCTGAGCAGTTCTTC. It codes for CASSPTLAGVAEQFF.

This clonotype was seen more than once but under ten times. The chain combines TRBV24-1 with TRBJ2-3; tentatively, D is TRBD1 (7 bases). This CDR3 has 14 residues. Germline V gives CDR1 KGHDR, CDR2 SFDVKD. Trimming removed 12 bases from V and 4 bases from J, with 19 bases in between. The CDR3 sequence: CAVHRGGSSDTQYF. CDR3 DNA: TGTGCCGTCCACAGGGGAGGCAGTTCAGATACGCAGTATTTT.

This clonotype was recorded many times. The chain joins TRBV7-9 to TRBJ2-3; perhaps D is TRBD1 or TRBD2 (5 bases each). The CDR3 sequence is 14 residues long. V was cut by 6 bases and J by 1 base, with 11 bases left in between. Germline lookup yields CDR1 SEHNR and CDR2 FQNEAQ (reference sequence). The CDR3 DNA reads TGTGCCAGCAGTTTGCTGGGGGGCACAGATACGCAGTATTTT. Residues: CASSLLGGTDTQYF.

The rearrangement uses TRBV2 and TRBJ2-2, with 8 bases fitting TRBD1. There are 15 residues in the CDR3. V lost 5 bases to trimming and J lost 3 bases; unmatched junction nucleotides: 5. Looked up from germline, CDR1 is SNHLY and CDR2 is FYNNEI. The CDR3 reads CASSLTGVDTGELFF. In DNA, the CDR3 is TGTGCCAGCAGTCTGACAGGGGTGGACACCGGGGAGCTGTTTTTT.

There are many counts of this clonotype. This sequence joins TRBV25-1 and TRBJ1-6, with D hard to call. Looked up from germline, CDR1 is MGHDK and CDR2 is SYGVNS. The V end lost 4 bases, the J end lost 7 bases, and 8 bases lay between the germline ends. CDR3 size: 13 residues. The CDR3 reads CASSAYTNSPLHF. In nucleotides, the CDR3 is TGTGCCAGCAGTGCGTACACCAATTCACCCCTCCACTTT.

This clonotype was seen a few times. The V and J genes are TRBV7-9 and TRBJ1-1, with D possibly being TRBD1 (6 bases). Trimming took 2 bases from V and 0 from J, leaving 22 bases between them. The germline V gene has CDR1 SEHNR and CDR2 FQNEAQ (reference sequence). There are 19 residues in the CDR3. CDR3 in DNA: TGTGCCAGCAGCTTATCACAATGGACAGAAAGTTCCATGAACACTGAAGCTTTCTTT. This encodes CASSLSQWTESSMNTEAFF.

The chain links TRBV18 to TRBJ1-3, with 12 bases matching TRBD1. CDR3 size: 19 residues. V dropped 0 bases and J dropped 0; count of bases not matched to a gene: 6. Germline CDR1 and CDR2: KGHSH and LQKENI. The CDR3 DNA is TGTGCCAGCTCACCACCGGGACAGGGGGCCAGGTACTCTGGAAACACCATATATTTT. Protein sequence: CASSPPGQGARYSGNTIYF.

The chain joins TRBV2 to TRBJ2-4, with TRBD1 identical over 7 bases. CDR3 length equals 13 residues. Looked up from germline, CDR1 is SNHLY and CDR2 is FYNNEI. The J segment lost 7 bases and the V segment lost 6 bases, leaving 6 bases of the junction unmatched. Here the CDR3 reads CASSIGQANIQYF. CDR3 bases: TGTGCCAGCAGCATTGGACAGGCGAACATTCAGTACTTC. Filled out from reference TRBV2 and TRBJ2-4, the complete variable domain reads EPEVTQTPSHQVTQMGQEVILRCVPISNHLYFYWYRQILGQKVEFLVSFYNNEISEKSEIFDDQFSVERPDGSNFTLKIRSTKLEDSAMYFCASSIGQANIQYFGAGTRLSVL.